This T cell receptor beta chain was profiled in a study of control samples from healthy donors and cancer patients. This table comes from immunoSEQ multiplex PCR, and its TCRdb copy is limited to in-frame clones, with some not included. The sample shows about 100,000 clones, roughly 90% of them seen only once. The V gene's germline CDR1 is KGHSH and CDR2 LQKENI. This CDR3 is 13 amino acids long. Trimming cost V 3 bases and J 3 bases, with 8 bases left between them. The genes are TRBV18 and TRBJ1-1; D gene uncertain. The receptor's source is a woman aged 50 to 60 in good health. The material sequenced was blood. The CDR3 bases are TGTGCCAGCTCACCCGTCGGGTACACTGAAGCTTTCTTT. Protein: CASSPVGYTEAFF.